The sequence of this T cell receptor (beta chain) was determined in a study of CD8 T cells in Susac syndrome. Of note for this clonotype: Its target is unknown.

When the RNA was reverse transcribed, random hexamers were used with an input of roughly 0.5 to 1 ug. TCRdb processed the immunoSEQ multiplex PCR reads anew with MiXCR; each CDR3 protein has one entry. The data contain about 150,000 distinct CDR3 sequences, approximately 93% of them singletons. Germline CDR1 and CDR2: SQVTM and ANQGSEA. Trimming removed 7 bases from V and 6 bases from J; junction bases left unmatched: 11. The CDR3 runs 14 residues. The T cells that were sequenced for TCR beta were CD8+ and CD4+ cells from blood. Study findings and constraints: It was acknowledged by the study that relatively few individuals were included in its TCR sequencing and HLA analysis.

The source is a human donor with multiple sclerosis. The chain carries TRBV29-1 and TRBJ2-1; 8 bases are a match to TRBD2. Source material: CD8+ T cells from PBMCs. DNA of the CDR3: TGCAGCGCTCAGGCGGGGGGCCCTCTCAATGAGCAGTTCTTC. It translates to CSAQAGGPLNEQFF.